What follows are 2 T cell receptor beta chains derived from one specimen sequenced in a study of CD8 T cells in Susac syndrome (dated by TCRdb to about 2019). The library was produced with the immunoSEQ multiplex PCR assay. RNA was extracted using the RNeasy kit, and about 0.5 to 1 ug of the RNA was reverse transcribed with random hexamers. TCRdb's own reprocessing of the public reads used fastp at Q25 and MiXCR and kept productive beta chains. Every distinct CDR3 protein forms one entry, paired with its most common genes and DNA. This sample is represented by about 210,000 distinct CDR3 sequences; nearly 97% of them were singletons. The biggest ten clones account for 0.075% to 0.095% of the sample. The sample consisted of CD4+ T cells from PBMCs. Every receptor here comes from a human donor with multiple sclerosis.

This chain joins TRBV5-4 and TRBJ2-4; 7 bases fit TRBD2. The CDR3 contains 15 residues. Trimming removed 4 bases from V and 6 bases from J; junction bases left unmatched: 10. CDR1 and CDR2 (germline): SGHNT, YYREEE (reference sequence). The CDR3, as DNA: TGTGCCAGCAGCCGGACCGCCCGCGGGAGAAACATTCAGTACTTC. Protein product: CASSRTARGRNIQYF.

The CDR3 nucleotides are TGTGCCAGCAGCCAGAGGAGCACTGAAGCTTTCTTT. Protein sequence: CASSQRSTEAFF. The gene calls are TRBV3-1 and TRBJ1-1; no clear D. Looked up from germline, CDR1 is LGHDT and CDR2 is YNNKEL (reference sequence). This CDR3 is built from 12 residues. V was cut by 3 bases and J by 4 bases, with 6 bases left in between.